Shown below are 13 T cell receptor beta chains from a single sample sequenced in a study of tumor-infiltrating lymphocytes in primary liver carcinoma (TCRdb year 2017). The run used an Illumina HiSeq 2500. TCRbeta-specific cDNA was reverse-transcribed from 500 ng total RNA using a constant-region primer and ProtoScript II reverse transcriptase. The TCRbeta libraries were prepared through three rounds of nested multiplex PCR following a slightly modified ARM-PCR procedure. The first two PCR rounds used multiplex TRBV1-TRBV30 forward primers with a Cbeta reverse primer, each for 10 to 11 cycles. TCRdb took the public reads, trimmed them with fastp at Q25, ran MiXCR for clone calling and kept in-frame beta chains. All rows with the same CDR3 protein become a single entry with the most common DNA and genes. In all, the sample holds about 64,000 distinct CDR3 sequences, and over 60% of those were seen once. The ten largest clones take up roughly 40% of the sample.

Without any cell sorting, total RNA and DNA were co-extracted from roughly 20-30 mg of bulk tissue using the AllPrep DNA/RNA mini kit. Sequenced input: liver tumor tissue from sampling region 4. Taken with the paper, the label for cell subset or site translates to: tumor region T4, right-lateral pole. All receptors come from a man in his forties with primary liver carcinoma and hepatitis B virus infection.

On this clonotype: A much larger clone sits a single nucleotide away, making a read error possible. V and J are TRBV25-1 and TRBJ2-1; TRBD1 agrees at 7 bases. Per germline, CDR1 MGHDK and CDR2 SYGVNS. The CDR3 totals 15 residues. The chain's CDR3 is CAGSGGQRSYNEQFF. CDR3 coding DNA: TGTGCCGGCAGTGGGGGACAGAGATCCTACAATGAGCAGTTCTTC.

Remarks on this clonotype: The junction shows a germline mismatch at one end, possibly a read error. The V and J genes are TRBV11-2 and TRBJ2-2; possibly TRBD2 for D (5 bases). Germline assignment: CDR1 SGHAT and CDR2 FQNNGV. This CDR3 is 15 amino acids long. The CDR3 spells CASSLTGSNTRELFF. CDR3 sequence (DNA): TGTGCCAGCAGCCTTACGGGATCGAACACCCGGGAGCTGTTTTTT. Based on the CDR3 plus reference TRBV11-2 and TRBJ2-2, the full variable domain is EAGVAQSPRYKIIEKRQSVAFWCNPISGHATLYWYQQILGQGPKLLIQFQNNGVVDDSQLPKDRFSAERLKGVDSTLKIQPAKLEDSAVYLCASSLTGSNTRELFFGEGSRLTVL.

The rearrangement uses TRBV2 and TRBJ1-5; D possibly corresponds to TRBD1 (5 bases). With 8 bases removed from V and 0 bases from J, the gap between germline ends came to 11 bases. The CDR3 is 14 residues long. Germline V gene lookup returns CDR1 SNHLY and CDR2 FYNNEI. The CDR3 region is CASLDMYSNQPQHF. In nucleotides, the CDR3 is TGTGCCAGCCTGGACATGTATAGCAATCAGCCCCAGCATTTT.

Concerning this clonotype: A read error may be the cause here, since a much bigger clone is one base away. The chain employs TRBV6-2 or TRBV6-3 and TRBJ2-1; perhaps TRBD2 as D (6 bases). The germline V gene has CDR1 MNHEY and CDR2 SVGEGT. This CDR3 spans 13 amino acids. The CDR3 bases are TGTGTCAGCAGCCGGCTAGCGACTAATGAGCAGTTCTTC. It codes for CVSSRLATNEQFF.

As concerns this clonotype: The germline gene is not matched at one end of the junction; a read error may be the cause. The V gene is TRBV6-1, the J gene TRBJ1-5; D is ambiguous. The CDR3 contains 14 residues. The germline V gene encodes CDR1 MNHNS and CDR2 SASEGT. In nucleotides, the CDR3 is TGTGTCAGCAGTGAGGCGAGGGAAAAGGTGCCCCAGCATTTT. Translated: CVSSEAREKVPQHF.

The V call is TRBV12-3 or TRBV12-4, the J call TRBJ1-5; maybe TRBD1 (6 bases). Trimming took 7 bases from V and 5 from J, leaving 18 bases between them. CDR3 length: 15 residues. The CDR3 nucleotides read TGTGCCAGCAAATTCGGGACAAGGGGCCATCAGCCCCAGCATTTT. Translated: CASKFGTRGHQPQHF.

Comments on this clonotype: The junction and the germline gene differ at one end; a read error may be behind it. The genes are TRBV6-1 and TRBJ1-1; no clear D gene. Germline V gene data show CDR1 as MNHNS and CDR2 as SASEGT. The CDR3 sequence is 13 residues long. The CDR3: CASSEMTVSDACF. The CDR3 DNA reads TGTGCCAGCAGTGAAATGACGGTATCGGATGCTTGCTTT.

This clonotype showed up just a few times. The V and J genes are TRBV11-2 and TRBJ1-1, with D tentatively TRBD1 (5 bases). V lost 5 bases and J lost 4, with 20 bases in between. This CDR3 has 16 amino acids. Germline V lookup: CDR1 SGHAT, CDR2 FQNNGV. The CDR3 nucleotides are TGTGCCAGCAGCCGCGGTAGTGCAGGGATCTTCACTGAAGCTTTCTTT. As protein: CASSRGSAGIFTEAFF.

Comments on this clonotype: The junction departs from germline at one end; a sequencing error may be responsible. V gene TRBV7-9 combines with J gene TRBJ2-1; 7 bases are shared with TRBD2. The CDR3 is 17 residues long. Germline V gene lookup returns CDR1 SEHNR and CDR2 FQNEAQ (reference sequence). The CDR3 reads CANSFWGGPRSINEQFF. The CDR3 nucleotides are TGTGCCAACAGCTTCTGGGGAGGGCCCCGATCCATCAATGAGCAGTTCTTC.

This chain joins TRBV4-3 and TRBJ2-1; D gene uncertain. Trimming stripped 2 bases from V and 5 bases from J, with 16 bases between. The CDR3 is 16 residues long. CDR1 is LGHNA and CDR2 is YSLEER in the germline V gene. In DNA form, the CDR3 reads TGCGCCAGCAGCCAATTCCCCCCGCAGGCGGACAATGAGCAGTTCTTC. Its protein is CASSQFPPQADNEQFF.

This clonotype was counted at least ten times. V and J are TRBV29-1 and TRBJ1-1, with D possibly being TRBD1 (5 bases). Per germline, CDR1 SQVTM and CDR2 ANQGSEA. The CDR3 sequence is 15 residues long. Trimming left V 7 bases short and J 0 bases short, with 18 bases between. The CDR3 DNA reads as TGCAGCGCATCGGGGGGGTGGGCTATGAACACTGAAGCTTTCTTT. Protein product: CSASGGWAMNTEAFF.

Points on this clonotype: One end of the junction varies from germline; a read error may be responsible. This rearrangement joins TRBV7-9 to TRBJ2-1, with D uncertain. CDR3 length: 14 residues. The germline CDR1 and CDR2 sequences are SEHNR and FQNEAQ (reference sequence). The DNA of the CDR3 is TGTGCCACCAGCTTAGAAGGTAATCGGTCTGAGCAGTTCTTC. Translating gives CATSLEGNRSEQFF.

Only a few counts were recorded for this clonotype. A much bigger clone sits one base away, suggesting this may be a read error. This likely comes from a read error, as the CDR3 has no conserved phenylalanine or tryptophan at its end. The V gene is TRBV11-2, the J gene TRBJ2-7; TRBD1 matches 9 bases. CDR1 and CDR2 (germline): SGHAT, FQNNGV. Unmatched junction bases numbered 7, after V lost 2 bases and J lost 5 bases. The CDR3 spans 15 residues. The CDR3: CASSLRRTGENEQYL. DNA of the CDR3: TGTGCCAGCAGCTTACGACGGACAGGGGAAAACGAGCAGTACCTC.